This T cell receptor beta chain was sequenced for a study of blood T cells in healthy people across ages. The second PCR ran roughly 7 to 12 cycles with a sample-barcoded 5' primer and J-beta primers. TCRdb used MiXCR to reprocess the 5' RACE reads, holding one entry per CDR3 protein. The sample includes roughly 1.9 million distinct CDR3 sequences, around 42% of them seen just once. There are 13 residues in the CDR3. Trimming stripped 4 bases from V and 1 base from J, with 7 bases between. In germline, CDR1 is MNHNS, CDR2 SASEGT. Of note for this clonotype: Its specificity is unknown.

Study observations and caveats: Unsorted PBMC input precluded a conclusive naive versus antigen-experienced comparison. While age rose, TCR beta diversity per million T cells dropped in a roughly linear way.

All donors came from Russia, were Caucasian and healthy, and spanned ages roughly 6 to 95. Peripheral blood from each donor was collected in a volume of 9.5 to 10 milliliters. The sample consisted of blood. The rearrangement uses TRBV6-1 and TRBJ2-5; D remains ambiguous. The clonotype originates from a human donor in good health. The CDR3 nucleotides are TGTGCCAGCAGTGCTCCAAGCCAAGAGACCCAGTACTTC. It codes for CASSAPSQETQYF.